This TCR beta chain emerged from a study of prognosis after radiotherapy for stage I lung cancer. Study details: No patients got concurrent therapy with stereotactic body radiotherapy. Study conclusions and caveats: After stereotactic body radiation therapy, unique TCR clone counts dropped from a median of around 10,000 to 6,900. Shannon entropy (measured after stereotactic body radiation therapy) was lower in patients who went on to develop distant metastases.

Using two-round multiplex PCR, the authors amplified TCR beta CDR3 from genomic DNA. First-round PCR amplification was performed with primers specific to each TRBV and TRBJ gene. Universal primers went into the second round of PCR. TCRdb fed the multiplex PCR reads into MiXCR, producing one record per CDR3 protein. The sample yields around 19,000 distinct CDR3 sequences, around 50% seen once. This clonotype was counted a single time. The antigen is not known. This is likely an artifact of a read error, given a far larger clone one base away. This TCR derives from a donor at least 50 years old with non-small cell lung cancer. The material sequenced was PBMCs, taken before or after stereotactic body radiation therapy (not recorded which).

This CDR3 is CASSLRQGTGYGYTF. The CDR3 DNA reads as TGTGCCAGCAGCCTCCGTCAGGGGACTGGCTATGGCTACACCTTC. This sequence joins TRBV6-9 and TRBJ1-2; D may be TRBD1 (6 bases). Germline values: CDR1 MNHGY, CDR2 SVAAGI. The CDR3 extends over 15 amino acids. V lost 6 bases and J lost 4, with 18 bases in between.